This is a list of T cell receptor beta chains from one sample in a study of cytomegalovirus exposure and HLA in healthy donors. Measured with immunoSEQ multiplex PCR; TCRdb has only the in-frame clones, and not every one. The sample has 150,000 to 160,000 clones, 70% to 80% seen once. The specimen was PBMCs. The receptor source for this set is a woman aged 40 to 55 in good health and CMV-seronegative. CDR3s include the opening cysteine and the closing phenylalanine or tryptophan. Each record gives: V gene, clone size, J gene, D gene, CDR3 protein, CDR3 DNA. D genes are given only for firm matches. Clone size is stated in some rows and not others, as once, few, many or a class when expanded.

TRBV11-3	once	TRBJ1-4	TRBD1	CASSPGGLNEKLFF	TGTGCCAGCAGCCCAGGGGGCCTTAATGAAAAACTGTTTTTT
TRBV28	.	TRBJ2-3	.	CASSLAVSTDTQYF	TGTGCCAGCAGTTTAGCGGTTAGCACAGATACGCAGTATTTT
TRBV5-1	.	TRBJ1-1	.	CASSSDIQGLEGFIEAFF	TGCGCCAGCAGCTCAGACATACAGGGCTTGGAAGGCTTTATTGAAGCTTTCTTT
TRBV25-1	.	TRBJ2-7	TRBD1	CASSVADRAGEQYF	TGTGCCAGCAGTGTAGCTGACAGGGCTGGCGAGCAGTACTTC
TRBV7-8	.	TRBJ2-1	.	CASSLVRIGNEQFF	TGTGCCAGCAGCTTAGTTCGGATCGGGAATGAGCAGTTCTTC
TRBV2	few	TRBJ1-1	.	CASIEGNTEAFF	TGTGCCAGCATCGAGGGGAACACTGAAGCTTTCTTT
TRBV7-6	.	TRBJ1-1	.	CASSPFPQGELILTEAFF	TGTGCCAGCAGCCCCTTCCCACAGGGAGAGTTAATTTTAACTGAAGCTTTCTTT
TRBV28	.	TRBJ1-4	TRBD1	CASSPGTATNEKLFF	TGTGCCAGCAGTCCTGGGACAGCAACTAATGAAAAACTGTTTTTT
TRBV4-1	.	TRBJ1-1	.	CASSQVGGRTEAFF	TGCGCCAGCAGCCAAGTTGGGGGGAGAACTGAAGCTTTCTTT
TRBV29-1	.	TRBJ2-7	TRBD2	CSVEALNPGLAEGYEQYF	TGCAGCGTTGAGGCCCTGAACCCGGGACTAGCGGAGGGGTACGAGCAGTACTTC
TRBV30	.	TRBJ2-7	.	CAWGWGDSYEQYF	TGTGCCTGGGGCTGGGGGGACTCCTACGAGCAGTACTTC
TRBV5-1	.	TRBJ1-4	.	CASSPTNRNEKLFF	TGCGCCAGCAGCCCTACGAACCGTAATGAAAAACTGTTTTTT
TRBV23-1	.	TRBJ1-4	TRBD1	CASSQSVRGKKLFF	TGCGCCAGCAGTCAATCAGTCAGGGGGAAAAAACTGTTTTTT
TRBV6-4	.	TRBJ1-2	TRBD1	CASRDRQGGGYTF	TGTGCCAGCAGGGACCGACAGGGAGGTGGCTACACCTTC
TRBV28	.	TRBJ2-7	TRBD1	CASTQGQGGYEQYF	TGTGCCAGCACCCAGGGACAGGGAGGGTACGAGCAGTACTTC
TRBV5-6	.	TRBJ1-3	.	CASSVRSTGNTIYF	TGTGCCAGCAGCGTACGGAGCACTGGAAACACCATATATTTT
TRBV7-2	.	TRBJ2-1	.	CASSLDAAGSGYEQFF	TGTGCCAGCAGCTTAGACGCGGCGGGGAGTGGGTATGAGCAGTTCTTC
TRBV19	.	TRBJ2-7	TRBD2	CARGCRTSGSWVDEQYF	TGTGCCAGAGGGTGTAGGACTAGCGGGAGTTGGGTCGACGAGCAGTACTTC
TRBV5-1	.	TRBJ2-5	.	CASSATRGRETQYF	TGCGCCAGCAGCGCGACCAGGGGCAGGGAGACCCAGTACTTC
TRBV2	.	TRBJ1-1	.	CASGREHNTEAFF	TGTGCCAGCGGCCGGGAGCACAACACTGAAGCTTTCTTT
TRBV2	once	TRBJ2-1	.	CASNQDSYNEQFF	TGTGCCAGCAACCAGGACAGTTACAATGAGCAGTTCTTC
TRBV5-1	.	TRBJ2-7	.	CASSPGPQGFTYEQYF	TGCGCCAGCAGCCCGGGGCCACAGGGATTCACCTACGAGCAGTACTTC
TRBV5-4	.	TRBJ2-1	.	CASSPSYSSYNEQFF	TGTGCCAGCAGCCCTTCTTATAGCTCCTACAATGAGCAGTTCTTC
TRBV5-1	.	TRBJ1-5	.	CASSLAGAGNQPQHF	TGCGCCAGCAGCTTAGCAGGGGCAGGCAATCAGCCCCAGCATTTT
TRBV18	.	TRBJ2-7	.	CASSPIVVYEQYF	TGTGCCAGCTCACCAATTGTCGTCTACGAGCAGTACTTC
TRBV6-5	.	TRBJ1-6	TRBD1	CASSQPGQGSRPLHF	TGTGCCAGCAGTCAGCCGGGACAGGGGTCTAGGCCCCTCCACTTT
TRBV19	.	TRBJ1-5	.	CASSFSGRNQPQHF	TGTGCCAGTAGTTTCTCAGGGCGTAATCAGCCCCAGCATTTT
TRBV6-5	.	TRBJ2-3	TRBD2	CASSYSPGGKSDTQYF	TGTGCCAGCAGTTACTCCCCGGGGGGAAAATCAGATACGCAGTATTTT
TRBV7-8	.	TRBJ2-1	TRBD2	CASSRPRENEQFF	TGTGCCAGCAGCCGCCCGCGGGAGAATGAGCAGTTCTTC
TRBV28	.	TRBJ2-3	TRBD2	CASSPSGGFQNTQYF	TGTGCCAGCAGCCCTAGCGGGGGTTTCCAAAATACGCAGTATTTT
TRBV5-4	few	TRBJ1-4	.	CASSFGTNEKLFF	TGTGCCAGCAGCTTTGGCACTAATGAAAAACTGTTTTTT
TRBV6-5	.	TRBJ1-1	TRBD1	CASTAPTGYGTEAFF	TGTGCCAGCACCGCCCCGACAGGGTATGGGACTGAAGCTTTCTTT
TRBV27	.	TRBJ2-7	TRBD2	CASSPLAGAYEQYF	TGTGCCAGCAGTCCACTAGCGGGAGCTTACGAGCAGTACTTC
TRBV11-2	.	TRBJ2-5	.	CASSPMETQYF	TGTGCCAGCAGCCCTATGGAGACCCAGTACTTC
TRBV4-1	.	TRBJ1-4	.	CASSQEQGLREKLFF	TGCGCCAGCAGCCAAGAGCAGGGGCTCAGGGAAAAACTGTTTTTT
TRBV6-5	.	TRBJ1-1	.	CASSRDGGIWAFF	TGTGCCAGCAGCAGGGACGGGGGAATTTGGGCTTTCTTT
TRBV7-9	.	TRBJ2-7	TRBD2	CASSLGGRASYEQYF	TGTGCCAGCAGCTTAGGCGGGAGGGCTTCGTACGAGCAGTACTTC
TRBV29-1	.	TRBJ2-7	TRBD1	CSASTGREQYF	TGCAGCGCATCGACAGGGCGCGAGCAGTACTTC
TRBV5-8	.	TRBJ1-5	.	CASSSSHIGDSNQPQHF	TGTGCCAGCAGCTCAAGCCATATAGGGGATAGCAATCAGCCCCAGCATTTT
TRBV14	.	TRBJ2-4	TRBD2	CASSQAGLADAKNIQYF	TGTGCCAGCAGCCAAGCCGGACTAGCGGACGCCAAAAACATTCAGTACTTC
TRBV30	.	TRBJ2-1	.	CAWLGRDPSNEQFF	TGTGCCTGGTTGGGGCGGGACCCCAGCAATGAGCAGTTCTTC
TRBV4-1	few	TRBJ2-1	TRBD2	CASSQDSGGAYNEQFF	TGCGCCAGCAGCCAAGATAGCGGGGGGGCCTACAATGAGCAGTTCTTC
TRBV29-1	.	TRBJ1-2	TRBD1	CSVENRGGDYGYTF	TGCAGCGTTGAGAACAGGGGAGGTGACTATGGCTACACCTTC
TRBV15	once	TRBJ2-2	.	CATSPRKQLNTGELFF	TGTGCCACCAGCCCAAGGAAACAGCTAAACACCGGGGAGCTGTTTTTT
TRBV25-1	.	TRBJ2-6	TRBD2	CASSPGGIGANVLTF	TGTGCCAGCAGTCCCGGGGGGATCGGGGCCAACGTCCTGACTTTC
TRBV5-1	once	TRBJ2-5	TRBD1	CASSPGTGHLETQYF	TGCGCCAGCAGTCCCGGGACAGGTCACCTGGAGACCCAGTACTTC
TRBV30	.	TRBJ1-3	.	CAWTHNSGNTIYF	TGTGCCTGGACCCACAACTCTGGAAACACCATATATTTT
TRBV6-5	.	TRBJ2-5	TRBD2	CASSYSGTSGQETQYF	TGTGCCAGCAGTTACTCCGGGACTAGCGGCCAAGAGACCCAGTACTTC
TRBV30	.	TRBJ2-3	.	CAWSVSSSTDTQYF	TGTGCCTGGAGCGTTAGTTCTAGCACAGATACGCAGTATTTT
TRBV6-6	.	TRBJ1-2	.	CASRSLQGANTF	TGTGCCAGCAGGTCCCTACAGGGTGCAAACACCTTC
TRBV5-1	.	TRBJ1-2	TRBD1	CASSTGDRGPRGYGYTF	TGCGCCAGCAGCACCGGAGACAGGGGCCCGAGGGGCTATGGCTACACCTTC
TRBV27	.	TRBJ1-5	.	CASSFRPTSDSNQPQHF	TGTGCCAGCAGTTTCAGGCCCACCTCAGATAGCAATCAGCCCCAGCATTTT
TRBV28	.	TRBJ1-1	TRBD1	CASSRDRDFYTEAFF	TGTGCCAGCAGCCGGGACAGGGACTTTTACACTGAAGCTTTCTTT
TRBV7-9	.	TRBJ1-5	TRBD1	CASSALVGTGEQPQHF	TGTGCCAGCAGCGCCCTCGTGGGAACAGGGGAGCAGCCCCAGCATTTT
TRBV5-6	few	TRBJ1-1	.	CASSLGQSNTEAFF	TGTGCCAGCAGCTTGGGGCAGTCTAACACTGAAGCTTTCTTT
TRBV7-8	.	TRBJ1-2	.	CASSQPNPEYGYTF	TGTGCCAGCAGCCAGCCGAACCCGGAGTATGGCTACACCTTC
TRBV4-2	.	TRBJ2-7	.	CASSLRDEGYTYEQYF	TGTGCCAGCAGCCTGAGGGATGAGGGATATACCTACGAGCAGTACTTC
TRBV6-6	.	TRBJ1-4	.	CASSYSRGATNEKLFF	TGTGCCAGCAGTTACTCCAGGGGTGCAACTAATGAAAAACTGTTTTTT
TRBV30	few	TRBJ1-5	.	CAWSHGPGHSNQPQHF	TGTGCCTGGTCGCATGGCCCGGGACATAGCAATCAGCCCCAGCATTTT